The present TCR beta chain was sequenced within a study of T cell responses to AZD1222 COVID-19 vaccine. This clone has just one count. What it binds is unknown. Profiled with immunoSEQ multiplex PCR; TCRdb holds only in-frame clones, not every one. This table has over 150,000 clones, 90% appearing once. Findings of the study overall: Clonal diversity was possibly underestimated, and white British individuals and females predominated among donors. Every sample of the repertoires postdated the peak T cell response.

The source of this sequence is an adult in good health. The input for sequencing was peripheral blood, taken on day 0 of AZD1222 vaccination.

Here the CDR3 DNA reads TGTGCCAGCAGACGACCCCCTGGACCCCAGCATTTT. Translating it yields CASRRPPGPQHF. This chain links TRBV12-3 or TRBV12-4 with TRBJ1-5, with D unclear. This CDR3 has 12 amino acids. With 6 bases removed from V and 10 bases from J, the gap between germline ends came to 13 bases.